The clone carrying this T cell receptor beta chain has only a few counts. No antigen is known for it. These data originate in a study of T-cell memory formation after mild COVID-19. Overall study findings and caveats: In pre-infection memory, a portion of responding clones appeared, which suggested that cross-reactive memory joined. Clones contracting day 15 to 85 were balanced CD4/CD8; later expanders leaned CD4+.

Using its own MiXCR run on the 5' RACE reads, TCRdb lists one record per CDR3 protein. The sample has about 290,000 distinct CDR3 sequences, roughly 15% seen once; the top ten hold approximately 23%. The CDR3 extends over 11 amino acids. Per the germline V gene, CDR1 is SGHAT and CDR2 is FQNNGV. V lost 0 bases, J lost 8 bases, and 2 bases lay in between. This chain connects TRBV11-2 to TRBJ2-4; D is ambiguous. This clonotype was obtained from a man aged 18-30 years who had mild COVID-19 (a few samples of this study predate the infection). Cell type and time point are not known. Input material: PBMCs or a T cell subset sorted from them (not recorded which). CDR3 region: CASSLEHIQYF. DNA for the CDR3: TGTGCCAGCAGCTTAGAGCACATTCAGTACTTC.